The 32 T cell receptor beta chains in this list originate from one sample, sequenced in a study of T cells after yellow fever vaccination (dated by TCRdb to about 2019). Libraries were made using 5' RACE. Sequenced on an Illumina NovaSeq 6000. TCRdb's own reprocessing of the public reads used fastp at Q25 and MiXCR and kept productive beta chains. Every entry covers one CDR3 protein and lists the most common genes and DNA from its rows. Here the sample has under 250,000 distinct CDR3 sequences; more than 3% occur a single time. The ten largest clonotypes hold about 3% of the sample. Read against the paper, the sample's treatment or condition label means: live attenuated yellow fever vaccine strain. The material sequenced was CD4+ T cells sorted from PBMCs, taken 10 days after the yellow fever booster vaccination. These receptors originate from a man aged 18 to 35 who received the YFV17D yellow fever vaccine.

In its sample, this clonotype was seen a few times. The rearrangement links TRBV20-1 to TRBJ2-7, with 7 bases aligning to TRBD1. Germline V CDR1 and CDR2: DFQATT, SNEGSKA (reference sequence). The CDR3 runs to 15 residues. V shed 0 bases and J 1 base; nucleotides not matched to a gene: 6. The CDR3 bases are TGCAGTGCTAGAGATCCGAGACAGGGATCCTACGAGCAGTACTTC. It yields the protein CSARDPRQGSYEQYF.

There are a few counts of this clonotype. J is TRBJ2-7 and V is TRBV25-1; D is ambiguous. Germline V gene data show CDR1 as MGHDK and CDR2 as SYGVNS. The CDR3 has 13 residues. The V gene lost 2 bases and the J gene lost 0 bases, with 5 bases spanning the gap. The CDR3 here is CASSEGSSYEQYF. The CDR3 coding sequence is TGTGCCAGCAGTGAAGGAAGCTCCTACGAGCAGTACTTC.

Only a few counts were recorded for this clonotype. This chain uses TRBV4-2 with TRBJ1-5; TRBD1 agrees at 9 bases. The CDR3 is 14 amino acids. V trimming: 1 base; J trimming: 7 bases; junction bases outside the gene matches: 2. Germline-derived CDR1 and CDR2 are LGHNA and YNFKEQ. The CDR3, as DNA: TGTGCCAGCAGCCAAGGGGGGACAGGGCAGCCCCAGCATTTT. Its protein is CASSQGGTGQPQHF.

CDR3 residues: CASSESVANTEAFF. The CDR3 region has the DNA TGTGCCAGCAGTGAATCTGTGGCGAACACTGAAGCTTTCTTT. V and J are TRBV25-1 and TRBJ1-1; no reliable D call. The germline gives CDR1 MGHDK, CDR2 SYGVNS. Trimming pared 1 base from V and 1 base from J, leaving 7 bases between. The CDR3 is 14 amino acids.

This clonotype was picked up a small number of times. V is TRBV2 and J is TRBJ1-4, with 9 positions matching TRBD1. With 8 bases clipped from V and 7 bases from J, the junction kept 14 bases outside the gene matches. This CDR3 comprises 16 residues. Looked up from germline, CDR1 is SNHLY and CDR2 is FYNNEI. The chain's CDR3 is CASRPGQGMSSEKLFF. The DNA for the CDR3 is TGTGCCAGCCGACCGGGACAGGGAATGTCGAGTGAAAAACTGTTTTTT.

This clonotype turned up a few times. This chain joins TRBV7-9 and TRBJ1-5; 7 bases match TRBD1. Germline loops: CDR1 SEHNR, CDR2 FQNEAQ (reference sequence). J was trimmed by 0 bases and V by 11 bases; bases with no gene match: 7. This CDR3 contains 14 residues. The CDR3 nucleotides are TGTGCCTGCGAAGGGACAGCTAGCAATCAGCCCCAGCATTTT. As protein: CACEGTASNQPQHF.

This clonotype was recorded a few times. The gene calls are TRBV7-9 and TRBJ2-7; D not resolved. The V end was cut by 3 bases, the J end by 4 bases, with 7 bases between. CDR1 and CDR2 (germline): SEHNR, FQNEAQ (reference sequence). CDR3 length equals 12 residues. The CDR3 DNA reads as TGTGCCAGCAGCTTGTCAGAGTACGAGCAGTACTTC. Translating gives CASSLSEYEQYF. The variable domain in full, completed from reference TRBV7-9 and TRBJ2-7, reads DTGVSQNPRHKITKRGQNVTFRCDPISEHNRLYWYRQTLGQGPEFLTYFQNEAQLEKSRLLSDRFSAERPKGSFSTLEIQRTEQGDSAMYLCASSLSEYEQYFGPGTRLTVT.

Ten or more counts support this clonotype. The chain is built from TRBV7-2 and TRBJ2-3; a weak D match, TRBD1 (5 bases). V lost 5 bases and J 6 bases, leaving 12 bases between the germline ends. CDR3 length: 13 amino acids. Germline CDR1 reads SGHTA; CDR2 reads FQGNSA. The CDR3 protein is CASSGALGDTQYF. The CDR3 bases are TGTGCCAGCAGCGGGGCCCTCGGGGATACGCAGTATTTT. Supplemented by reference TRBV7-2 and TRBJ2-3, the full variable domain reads GAGVSQSPSNKVTEKGKDVELRCDPISGHTALYWYRQSLGQGLEFLIYFQGNSAPDKSGLPSDRFSAERTGGSVSTLTIQRTQQEDSAVYLCASSGALGDTQYFGPGTRLTVL.

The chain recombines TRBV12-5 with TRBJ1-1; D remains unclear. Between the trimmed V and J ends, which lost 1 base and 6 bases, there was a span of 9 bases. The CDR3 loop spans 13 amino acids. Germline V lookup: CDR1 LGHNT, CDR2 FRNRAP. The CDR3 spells CASGLDFLPEAFF. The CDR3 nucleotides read TGTGCTAGTGGTTTGGATTTCTTACCTGAAGCTTTCTTT.

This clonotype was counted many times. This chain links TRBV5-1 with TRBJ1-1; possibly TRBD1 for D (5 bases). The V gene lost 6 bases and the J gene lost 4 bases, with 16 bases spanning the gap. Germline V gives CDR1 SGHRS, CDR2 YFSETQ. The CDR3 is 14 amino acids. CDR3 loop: CASTSQGATTEAFF. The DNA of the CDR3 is TGCGCCAGCACTTCGCAGGGAGCAACCACTGAAGCTTTCTTT.

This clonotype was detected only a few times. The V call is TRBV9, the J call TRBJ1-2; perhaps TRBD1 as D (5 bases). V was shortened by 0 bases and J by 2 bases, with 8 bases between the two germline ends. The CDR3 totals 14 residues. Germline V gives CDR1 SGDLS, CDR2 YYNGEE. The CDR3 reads CASSVDPGNYGYTF. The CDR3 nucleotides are TGTGCCAGCAGCGTAGATCCAGGGAACTATGGCTACACCTTC.

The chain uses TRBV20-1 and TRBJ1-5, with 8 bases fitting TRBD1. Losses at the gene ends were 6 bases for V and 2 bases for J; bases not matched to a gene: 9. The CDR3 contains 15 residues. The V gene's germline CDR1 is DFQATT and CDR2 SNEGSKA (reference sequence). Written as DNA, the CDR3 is TGCAGTGCACCAGGGGGCCCTGGGCGCAATCAGCCCCAGCATTTT. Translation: CSAPGGPGRNQPQHF.

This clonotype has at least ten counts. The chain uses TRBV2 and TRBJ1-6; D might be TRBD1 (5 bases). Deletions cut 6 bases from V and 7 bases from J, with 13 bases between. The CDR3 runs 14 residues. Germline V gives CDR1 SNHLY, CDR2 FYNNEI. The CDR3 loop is CASRRGFGNSPLHF. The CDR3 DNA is TGTGCCAGCAGACGGGGCTTTGGGAATTCACCCCTCCACTTT.

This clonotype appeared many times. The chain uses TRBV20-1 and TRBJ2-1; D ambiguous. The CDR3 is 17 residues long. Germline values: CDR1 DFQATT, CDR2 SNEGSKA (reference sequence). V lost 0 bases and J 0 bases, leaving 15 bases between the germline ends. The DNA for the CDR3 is TGCAGTGCTAGAGATGTCGGAGACCCCCGCTCCTACAATGAGCAGTTCTTC. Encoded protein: CSARDVGDPRSYNEQFF.

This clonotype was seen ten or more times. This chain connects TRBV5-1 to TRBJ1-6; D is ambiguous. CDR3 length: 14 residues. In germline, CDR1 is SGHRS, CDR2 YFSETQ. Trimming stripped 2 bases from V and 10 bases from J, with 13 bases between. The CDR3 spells CASSLNSMDSPLHF. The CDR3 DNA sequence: TGCGCCAGCAGCTTAAACTCAATGGACTCACCCCTCCACTTT.

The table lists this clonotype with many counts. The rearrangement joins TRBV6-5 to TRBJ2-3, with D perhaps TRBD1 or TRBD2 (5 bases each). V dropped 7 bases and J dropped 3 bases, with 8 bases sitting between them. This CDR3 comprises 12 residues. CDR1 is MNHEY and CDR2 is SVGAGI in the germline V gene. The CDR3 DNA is TGTGCCAGCAAGGGGACGACAGATACGCAGTATTTT. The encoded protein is CASKGTTDTQYF.

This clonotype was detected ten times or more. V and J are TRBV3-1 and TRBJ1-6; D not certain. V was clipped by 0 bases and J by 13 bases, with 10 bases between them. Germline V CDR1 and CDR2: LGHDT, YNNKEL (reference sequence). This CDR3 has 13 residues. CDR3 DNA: TGTGCCAGCAGCCAAGAAAGGCGCAGGCCCCTCCACTTT. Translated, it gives CASSQERRRPLHF.

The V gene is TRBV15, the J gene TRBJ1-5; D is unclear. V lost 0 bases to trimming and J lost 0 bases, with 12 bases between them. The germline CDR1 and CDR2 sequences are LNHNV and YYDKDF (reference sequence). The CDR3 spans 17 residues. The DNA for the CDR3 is TGTGCCACCAGCAGAGACCCCCCGGGATATAGCAATCAGCCCCAGCATTTT. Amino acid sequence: CATSRDPPGYSNQPQHF.

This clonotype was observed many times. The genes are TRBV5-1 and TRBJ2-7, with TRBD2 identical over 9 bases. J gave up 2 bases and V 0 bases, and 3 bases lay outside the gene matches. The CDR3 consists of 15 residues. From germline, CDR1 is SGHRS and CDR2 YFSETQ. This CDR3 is CASSLDAGGAYEQYF. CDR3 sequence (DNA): TGCGCCAGCAGCTTGGACGCGGGGGGGGCCTACGAGCAGTACTTC. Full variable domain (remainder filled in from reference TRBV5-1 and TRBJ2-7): KAGVTQTPRYLIKTRGQQVTLSCSPISGHRSVSWYQQTPGQGLQFLFEYFSETQRNKGNFPGRFSGRQFSNSRSEMNVSTLELGDSALYLCASSLDAGGAYEQYFGPGTRLTVT.

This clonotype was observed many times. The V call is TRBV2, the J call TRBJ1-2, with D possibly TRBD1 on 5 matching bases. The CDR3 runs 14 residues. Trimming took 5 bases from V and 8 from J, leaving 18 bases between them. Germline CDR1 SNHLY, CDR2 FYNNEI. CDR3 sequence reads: CASSPTGVAGGYTF. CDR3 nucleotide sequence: TGTGCCAGCAGTCCGACGGGGGTGGCGGGCGGCTACACCTTC.

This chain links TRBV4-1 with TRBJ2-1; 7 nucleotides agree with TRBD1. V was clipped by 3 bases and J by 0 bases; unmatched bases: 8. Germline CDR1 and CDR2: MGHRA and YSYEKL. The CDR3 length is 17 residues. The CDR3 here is CASSHTGQTFSYNEQFF. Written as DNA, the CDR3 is TGCGCCAGCAGCCACACGGGACAGACTTTCTCCTACAATGAGCAGTTCTTC.

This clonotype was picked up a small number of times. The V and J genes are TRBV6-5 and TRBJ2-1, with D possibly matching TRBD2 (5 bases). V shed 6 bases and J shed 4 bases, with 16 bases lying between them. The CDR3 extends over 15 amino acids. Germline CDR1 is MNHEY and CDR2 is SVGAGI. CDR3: CASRPQGSGYNEQFF. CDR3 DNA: TGTGCCAGCAGACCGCAAGGGAGCGGATACAATGAGCAGTTCTTC.

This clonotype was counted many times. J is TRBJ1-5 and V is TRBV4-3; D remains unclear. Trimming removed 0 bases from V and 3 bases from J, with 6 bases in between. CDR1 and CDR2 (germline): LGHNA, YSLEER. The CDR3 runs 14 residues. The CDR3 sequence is CASSQDYPNQPQHF. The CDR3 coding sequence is TGCGCCAGCAGCCAAGATTATCCCAATCAGCCCCAGCATTTT.

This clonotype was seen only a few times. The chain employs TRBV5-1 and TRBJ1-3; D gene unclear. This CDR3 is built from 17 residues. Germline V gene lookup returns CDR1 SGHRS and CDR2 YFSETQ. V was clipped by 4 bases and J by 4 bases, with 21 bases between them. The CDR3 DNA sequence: TGCGCCAGCAGCCGGGAGTCGGCCCCGAGAGGAGGAAACACCATATATTTT. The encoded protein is CASSRESAPRGGNTIYF.

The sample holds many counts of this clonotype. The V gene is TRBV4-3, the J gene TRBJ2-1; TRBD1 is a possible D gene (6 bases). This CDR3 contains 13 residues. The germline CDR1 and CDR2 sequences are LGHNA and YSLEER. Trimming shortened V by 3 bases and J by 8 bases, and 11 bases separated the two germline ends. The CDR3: CASSHPGVHEQFF. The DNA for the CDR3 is TGCGCCAGCAGCCACCCAGGGGTCCATGAGCAGTTCTTC.

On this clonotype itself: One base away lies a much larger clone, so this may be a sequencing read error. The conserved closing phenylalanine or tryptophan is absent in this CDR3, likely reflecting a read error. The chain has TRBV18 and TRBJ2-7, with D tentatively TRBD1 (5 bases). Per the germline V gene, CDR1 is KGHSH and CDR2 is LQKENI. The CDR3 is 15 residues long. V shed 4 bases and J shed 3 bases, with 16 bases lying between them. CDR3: CASSLSDSWGYEQYI. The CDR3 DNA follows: TGTGCCAGCTCACTGTCAGACAGCTGGGGCTACGAGCAGTACATC.

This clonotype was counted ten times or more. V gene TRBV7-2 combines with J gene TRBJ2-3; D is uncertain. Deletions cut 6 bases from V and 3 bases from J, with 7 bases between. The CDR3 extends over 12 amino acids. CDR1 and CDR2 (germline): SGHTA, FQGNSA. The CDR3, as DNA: TGTGCCAGCAGTCCTACTACAGATACGCAGTATTTT. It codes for CASSPTTDTQYF.

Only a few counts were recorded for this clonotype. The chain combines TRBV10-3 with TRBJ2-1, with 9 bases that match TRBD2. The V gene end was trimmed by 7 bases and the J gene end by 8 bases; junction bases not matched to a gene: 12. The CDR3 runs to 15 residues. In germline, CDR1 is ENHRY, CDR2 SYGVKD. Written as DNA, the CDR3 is TGTGCCATCACCCCGGGAGGAGCGGGGGGTCATGAGCAGTTCTTC. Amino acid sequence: CAITPGGAGGHEQFF.

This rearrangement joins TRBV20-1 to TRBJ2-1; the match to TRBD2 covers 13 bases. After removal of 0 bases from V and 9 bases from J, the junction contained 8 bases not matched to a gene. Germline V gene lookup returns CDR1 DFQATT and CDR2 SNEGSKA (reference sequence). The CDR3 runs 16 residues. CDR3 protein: CSARDRLAGGFTEQFF. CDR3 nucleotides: TGCAGTGCTAGAGACCGACTAGCGGGGGGTTTCACTGAGCAGTTCTTC.

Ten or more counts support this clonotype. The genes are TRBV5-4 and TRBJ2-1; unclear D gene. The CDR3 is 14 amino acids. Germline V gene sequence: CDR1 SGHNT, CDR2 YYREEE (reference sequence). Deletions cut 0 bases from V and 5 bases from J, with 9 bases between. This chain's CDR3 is CASSLAAANNEQFF. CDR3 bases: TGTGCCAGCAGCTTGGCCGCAGCTAACAATGAGCAGTTCTTC.

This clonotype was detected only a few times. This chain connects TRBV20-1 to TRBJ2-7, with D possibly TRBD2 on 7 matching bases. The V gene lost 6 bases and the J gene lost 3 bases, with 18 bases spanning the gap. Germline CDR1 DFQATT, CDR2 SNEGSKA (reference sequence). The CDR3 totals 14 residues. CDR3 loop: CSAHWEGGGYEQYF. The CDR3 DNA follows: TGCAGTGCCCATTGGGAGGGGGGAGGCTACGAGCAGTACTTC.

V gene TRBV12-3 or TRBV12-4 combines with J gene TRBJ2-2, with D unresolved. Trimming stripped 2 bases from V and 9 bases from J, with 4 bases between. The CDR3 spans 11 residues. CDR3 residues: CASSLTRELFF. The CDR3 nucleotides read TGTGCCAGCAGTTTAACCAGGGAGCTGTTTTTT.